The 25 T cell receptor beta chains reported below all come from one sample, sequenced in a study of cytomegalovirus exposure and HLA in healthy donors (dated by TCRdb to 2015 to 2018). The library was obtained by the immunoSEQ multiplex PCR assay. The multiplex PCR relied on a mix of 60 forward primers for TCR Vbeta segments and 13 reverse primers for TCR Jbeta segments. Entries here come from immuneACCESS through TCRdb and include only in-frame sequences with V and J called. Some clones fail to appear in such tables; in the studies checked, an unresolved V gene covers under half of the shortfall, and the cause of the remainder is unknown. The table for this sample lists fewer than 120,000 clones; approximately 80% of them were counted only once. Less than 3% of the sample belongs to the ten largest clones. Input material: PBMCs. These receptors originate from a woman in her fifties or sixties in good health and CMV-seropositive.

This clone came up once. The V and J genes are TRBV27 and TRBJ2-1; tentatively, D is TRBD2 (7 bases). The CDR3 loop spans 16 amino acids. The V end was cut by 6 bases, the J end by 5 bases, with 20 bases between. The V gene's germline CDR1 is MNHEY and CDR2 SMNVEV (reference sequence). The CDR3 spells CASSGGLAAGNNEQFF. CDR3 bases: TGTGCCAGCAGCGGGGGGCTAGCGGCAGGTAACAATGAGCAGTTCTTC.

The V gene is TRBV10-1, the J gene TRBJ1-3, with D tentatively TRBD1 (6 bases). Germline V CDR1 and CDR2: WNHNN, SYGVQD (reference sequence). Deletions cut 11 bases from V and 4 bases from J, with 24 bases between. The CDR3 contains 16 residues. The CDR3 is CAAEHALGGRGNTIYF. CDR3 sequence (DNA): TGCGCCGCAGAACACGCCTTGGGGGGGCGCGGAAACACCATATATTTT.

This chain joins TRBV19 and TRBJ2-6; 9 bases line up with TRBD1. The CDR3 has 18 amino acids. CDR1 and CDR2 from the germline V gene are LNHDA and SQIVND (reference sequence). Unmatched junction bases numbered 7, after V lost 3 bases and J lost 1 base. The CDR3 DNA reads TGTGCCAGTAGTATGGTTGGACAGGGGAGATCTGGGGCCAACGTCCTGACTTTC. It codes for CASSMVGQGRSGANVLTF.

This rearrangement joins TRBV11-1 to TRBJ2-1; 8 bases line up with TRBD2. CDR3 length: 16 amino acids. V shed 8 bases and J 4 bases; nucleotides not matched to a gene: 13. Germline V lookup: CDR1 SGHAT, CDR2 FQDESV (reference sequence). The DNA for the CDR3 is TGTGCCAGCGGGCTTCTAAGCGGGAGTGGGTACAATGAGCAGTTCTTC. Its protein is CASGLLSGSGYNEQFF.

V is TRBV5-1 and J is TRBJ1-1, with 8 bases identical to TRBD1. Germline CDR1 and CDR2: SGHRS and YFSETQ. This CDR3 has 13 amino acids. Trimming cost V 5 bases and J 3 bases; bases outside gene matches: 3. CDR3 amino acids: CASRTGVDTEAFF. In nucleotides, the CDR3 is TGCGCCAGCAGGACAGGGGTGGACACTGAAGCTTTCTTT.

The CDR3 nucleotides are TGTGCCAGCAGCTACCAAGCTAGCTTAGTCTACGAGCAGTACTTC. This translates into CASSYQASLVYEQYF. The chain couples TRBV7-8 to TRBJ2-7; maybe TRBD2 (5 bases). The CDR3 sequence is 15 residues long. The V end was cut by 4 bases, the J end by 3 bases, with 16 bases between. CDR1 is SGHVS, CDR2 FQNEAQ, per germline. Filled out from reference TRBV7-8 and TRBJ2-7, the complete variable domain reads GAGVSQSPRYKVAKRGQDVALRCDPISGHVSLFWYQQALGQGPEFLTYFQNEAQLDKSGLPSDRFFAERPEGSVSTLKIQRTQQEDSAVYLCASSYQASLVYEQYFGPGTRLTVT.

The chain recombines TRBV18 with TRBJ2-1; 9 bases are a match to TRBD2. The CDR3 loop spans 16 amino acids. CDR1 and CDR2 from the germline V gene are KGHSH and LQKENI. With 4 bases clipped from V and 9 bases from J, the junction kept 13 bases outside the gene matches. The DNA of the CDR3 is TGTGCCAGCTCACAAGGTGGACTAGCGAGAGGGGGTGAGCAGTTCTTC. Its translation is CASSQGGLARGGEQFF.

This rearrangement joins TRBV11-2 to TRBJ1-4; D is uncertain. V was clipped by 1 base and J by 7 bases, with 10 bases between them. The CDR3 loop spans 14 amino acids. Germline values: CDR1 SGHAT, CDR2 FQNNGV. CDR3 in DNA: TGTGCCAGCAGCTTAGGTTACAGTACTGAAAAACTGTTTTTT. Protein product: CASSLGYSTEKLFF.

CDR3 sequence reads: CASSSGRALYNEQFF. The CDR3 nucleotides are TGCGCCAGCTCTAGCGGGAGGGCCCTCTACAATGAGCAGTTCTTC. The chain couples TRBV4-1 to TRBJ2-1; 12 positions match TRBD2. The CDR3 runs 15 residues. The germline gives CDR1 MGHRA, CDR2 YSYEKL. V shed 8 bases and J 3 bases; nucleotides not matched to a gene: 5.

The genes are TRBV25-1 and TRBJ1-4, with no clear D. CDR1 and CDR2 (germline): MGHDK, SYGVNS. With 3 bases removed from V and 8 bases from J, the gap between germline ends came to 13 bases. The CDR3 length is 14 residues. Written as DNA, the CDR3 is TGTGCCAGCAGTGATCGGTTGTCAGGCGAAAAACTGTTTTTT. Residues: CASSDRLSGEKLFF.

The chain couples TRBV18 to TRBJ2-7; D is ambiguous. Germline V gene data show CDR1 as KGHSH and CDR2 as LQKENI. The CDR3 is 12 amino acids. Deletions cut 3 bases from V and 6 bases from J, with 9 bases between. The DNA for the CDR3 is TGTGCCAGCTCACCCTCTGTGTCCGAGCAGTACTTC. Protein: CASSPSVSEQYF. The whole variable domain, remainder taken from reference TRBV18 and TRBJ2-7, is NAGVMQNPRHLVRRRGQEARLRCSPMKGHSHVYWYRQLPEEGLKFMVYLQKENIIDESGMPKERFSAEFPKEGPSILRIQQVVRGDSAAYFCASSPSVSEQYFGPGTRLTVT.

This chain joins TRBV7-9 and TRBJ2-1, with 9 bases lining up with TRBD2. CDR1 is SEHNR and CDR2 is FQNEAQ in the germline V gene (reference sequence). V dropped 2 bases and J dropped 9; count of bases not matched to a gene: 5. The length of the CDR3 is 14 residues. The CDR3 region has the DNA TGTGCCAGCAGCTTACTCGGGACTAGCAGTGAGCAGTTCTTC. Translation: CASSLLGTSSEQFF.

This clone was recorded a few times. The J gene is TRBJ2-7, the V gene TRBV6-5, with D perhaps TRBD1 (5 bases). CDR1 MNHEY and CDR2 SVGAGI come from the germline V gene. The CDR3 is 15 amino acids. V was clipped by 0 bases and J by 2 bases, with 11 bases between them. CDR3 coding DNA: TGTGCCAGCAGTTACTCCCAGGGAAGGGCCTACGAGCAGTACTTC. It is translated as CASSYSQGRAYEQYF.

The CDR3 sequence is CASSLPRGNTDTQYF. DNA for the CDR3: TGTGCCAGCAGCTTACCGCGAGGGAACACAGATACGCAGTATTTT. The chain recombines TRBV7-9 with TRBJ2-3, with D perhaps matching TRBD2 (5 bases). The V end was cut by 2 bases, the J end by 2 bases, with 11 bases between. The CDR3 totals 15 residues. CDR1 is SEHNR, CDR2 FQNEAQ, per germline (reference sequence).

This clone appeared a few times. This rearrangement joins TRBV5-1 to TRBJ1-4; a weak D match, TRBD1 (6 bases). The CDR3 has 15 amino acids. The germline gives CDR1 SGHRS, CDR2 YFSETQ. V dropped 0 bases and J dropped 0 bases, with 6 bases sitting between them. CDR3 sequence reads: CASSLGQATNEKLFF. The CDR3, as DNA: TGCGCCAGCAGCTTGGGACAGGCAACTAATGAAAAACTGTTTTTT.

This clone appeared a single time. The chain joins TRBV9 to TRBJ2-1; 12 bases are shared with TRBD2. V lost 5 bases, J lost 10 bases, and 10 bases stayed unmatched. Germline values: CDR1 SGDLS, CDR2 YYNGEE. This CDR3 spans 15 amino acids. The CDR3: CASSASGRAGNEQFF. CDR3 nucleotide sequence: TGTGCCAGCAGTGCTAGCGGGAGGGCCGGGAACGAGCAGTTCTTC.

The chain is built from TRBV10-2 and TRBJ2-7; the D is unclear. CDR1 is WSHSY and CDR2 is SAAADI in the germline V gene. V lost 3 bases and J 5 bases, leaving 17 bases between the germline ends. This CDR3 is built from 15 residues. CDR3 region: CASSDPPRRTNEQYF. In nucleotides, the CDR3 is TGCGCCAGCAGTGATCCCCCTAGGAGAACAAACGAGCAGTACTTC.

This clone has only one observation. The V and J genes are TRBV5-1 and TRBJ2-7; 14 bases are shared with TRBD2. The CDR3 length is 15 residues. Germline-derived CDR1 and CDR2 are SGHRS and YFSETQ. Germline trimming cut 4 bases from V and 6 bases from J; bases unmatched to any gene: 6. The CDR3 loop reads CASSNWGLAGVEQYF. The CDR3 nucleotides read TGCGCCAGCAGCAACTGGGGACTAGCGGGAGTCGAGCAGTACTTC. Filled out from reference TRBV5-1 and TRBJ2-7, the complete variable domain reads KAGVTQTPRYLIKTRGQQVTLSCSPISGHRSVSWYQQTPGQGLQFLFEYFSETQRNKGNFPGRFSGRQFSNSRSEMNVSTLELGDSALYLCASSNWGLAGVEQYFGPGTRLTVT.

The chain joins TRBV12-5 to TRBJ2-1; 8 nucleotides align to TRBD2. The CDR3 runs to 19 residues. The junction had 20 bases not matched to a gene; V was cut back by 6 bases and J by 4 bases. Per germline, CDR1 LGHNT and CDR2 FRNRAP. The CDR3 DNA sequence: TGTGCTAGTGGCCCCTCCGTGGGGGCGAGTACTAGCGGTTACAATGAGCAGTTCTTC. Translating it yields CASGPSVGASTSGYNEQFF. The whole variable domain, filled in from reference TRBV12-5 and TRBJ2-1, reads DARVTQTPRHKVTEMGQEVTMRCQPILGHNTVFWYRQTMMQGLELLAYFRNRAPLDDSGMPKDRFSAEMPDATLATLKIQPSEPRDSAVYFCASGPSVGASTSGYNEQFFGPGTRLTVL.

The gene calls are TRBV15 and TRBJ2-7, with D uncertain. The germline V gene has CDR1 LNHNV and CDR2 YYDKDF (reference sequence). V shed 0 bases and J shed 2 bases, with 8 bases lying between them. CDR3 length: 14 amino acids. CDR3 sequence reads: CATSRDSGPYEQYF. Written as DNA, the CDR3 is TGTGCCACCAGCAGAGACTCAGGCCCCTACGAGCAGTACTTC.

This chain connects TRBV5-1 to TRBJ2-3, with TRBD2 matching over 12 bases. The germline gives CDR1 SGHRS, CDR2 YFSETQ. Trimming cost V 4 bases and J 0 bases; bases outside gene matches: 3. The CDR3 contains 16 residues. Written as DNA, the CDR3 is TGCGCCAGCAGCAGGACTAGCGGGGCTAGCACAGATACGCAGTATTTT. Protein sequence: CASSRTSGASTDTQYF.

The V call is TRBV9, the J call TRBJ2-1; D call uncertain. The V gene's germline CDR1 is SGDLS and CDR2 YYNGEE. V was trimmed by 2 bases and J by 0 bases, leaving 12 bases between them. The CDR3 loop spans 16 amino acids. In nucleotides, the CDR3 is TGTGCCAGCAGCGTTTTGGTCCCGAGCTCCTACAATGAGCAGTTCTTC. Protein product: CASSVLVPSSYNEQFF.

The V call is TRBV2, the J call TRBJ1-2, with D unclear. Germline lookup yields CDR1 SNHLY and CDR2 FYNNEI. The CDR3 loop spans 12 amino acids. Trimming cost V 3 bases and J 4 bases, with 6 bases left between them. The CDR3 DNA follows: TGTGCCAGCAGTGACCGCGCCTATGGCTACACCTTC. It yields the protein CASSDRAYGYTF.

The chain uses TRBV6-1 and TRBJ2-7; perhaps TRBD2 as D (7 bases). The CDR3 loop spans 15 amino acids. Between the trimmed V and J ends, which lost 7 bases and 0 bases, there was a span of 16 bases. The V gene's germline CDR1 is MNHNS and CDR2 SASEGT. This chain's CDR3 is CASTGGLGGSYEQYF. CDR3 bases: TGTGCCAGCACCGGGGGGCTAGGCGGCTCCTACGAGCAGTACTTC.

V and J are TRBV10-3 and TRBJ2-1; possibly TRBD2 for D (6 bases). The germline gives CDR1 ENHRY, CDR2 SYGVKD. CDR3 length: 13 residues. V dropped 8 bases and J dropped 5 bases, with 13 bases sitting between them. The CDR3 region has the DNA TGTGCCATCGGGCGGGATTCTAACAATGAGCAGTTCTTC. This sequence encodes CAIGRDSNNEQFF.